The 7 T cell receptor beta chains reported below all come from one sample, sequenced in a study of response to subunit inactivated influenza vaccine. MiXCR was run by TCRdb on the RT-PCR reads, yielding one entry per CDR3 protein. The data hold 500,000 to 600,000 distinct CDR3 sequences, with 12% observed a single time. The specimen comprised PBMCs from blood, sampled on the day of vaccination. Every receptor here comes from a middle-aged man who received an inactivated influenza vaccine.

This clonotype showed up many times. The chain combines TRBV29-1 with TRBJ2-2; D is possibly TRBD2 (6 bases). Germline CDR1 and CDR2: SQVTM and ANQGSEA. V was shortened by 4 bases and J by 0 bases, with 9 bases between the two germline ends. The CDR3 has 14 residues. CDR3 nucleotides: TGCAGCGTTGGGCCGGGGGCGAACACCGGGGAGCTGTTTTTT. Its protein product is CSVGPGANTGELFF.

This clonotype has only a few counts. The chain has TRBV7-2 and TRBJ1-2; D gene uncertain. This CDR3 is 11 amino acids long. From germline, CDR1 is SGHTA and CDR2 FQGNSA. V dropped 3 bases and J dropped 8 bases, with 7 bases sitting between them. CDR3 nucleotide sequence: TGTGCCAGCAGCTTCTGGAAGGGCTACACCTTC. Amino acids: CASSFWKGYTF.

This clonotype was detected a few times. The chain combines TRBV25-1 with TRBJ2-2; D is undetermined. V was shortened by 0 bases and J by 3 bases, with 11 bases between the two germline ends. Per germline, CDR1 MGHDK and CDR2 SYGVNS. This CDR3 is built from 16 residues. In nucleotides, the CDR3 is TGTGCCAGCAGTGAATATGGGGTGGCGGACACCGGGGAGCTGTTTTTT. Translation gives CASSEYGVADTGELFF.

This clonotype was recorded a few times. J is TRBJ2-5 and V is TRBV7-2, with 9 positions matching TRBD1. The length of the CDR3 is 16 residues. The V gene's germline CDR1 is SGHTA and CDR2 FQGNSA. After removal of 2 bases from V and 7 bases from J, the junction contained 11 bases not matched to a gene. CDR3 sequence reads: CASSLPGTGRRGTQYF. As DNA, the CDR3 is TGTGCCAGCAGCTTACCGGGGACAGGGAGGCGAGGGACCCAGTACTTC.

Only a few counts were recorded for this clonotype. The CDR3 DNA reads TGTGCCAGCAGTCTGTCTGACATCGCCTACGAGCAGTACTTC. Protein product: CASSLSDIAYEQYF. J is TRBJ2-7 and V is TRBV12-3 or TRBV12-4; D not resolved. With 5 bases removed from V and 2 bases from J, the gap between germline ends came to 13 bases. The CDR3 is 14 amino acids.

This clonotype was picked up many times. This chain connects TRBV5-1 to TRBJ2-7; D unresolved. This CDR3 is 15 amino acids long. CDR1 SGHRS and CDR2 YFSETQ come from the germline V gene. Trimming stripped 0 bases from V and 0 bases from J, with 10 bases between. The CDR3, as DNA: TGCGCCAGCAGCTTGGAAATGGGGAACTCCTACGAGCAGTACTTC. Its protein is CASSLEMGNSYEQYF.

This clonotype has more than one count but fewer than ten. The chain couples TRBV20-1 to TRBJ2-1; 11 bases align to TRBD2. The V segment lost 6 bases and the J segment 0 bases; nucleotides outside the gene matches: 7. Germline CDR1 DFQATT, CDR2 SNEGSKA (reference sequence). The CDR3 length is 16 residues. The CDR3 nucleotides read TGCAGTGCCCCGACCGGGACTAGCGGCTCCTACAATGAGCAGTTCTTC. Its protein is CSAPTGTSGSYNEQFF.